Each of the 25 T cell receptor beta chains below was sequenced from the same sample in a study of T cells in localized non-small cell lung cancer. Sequenced by immunoSEQ multiplex PCR; TCRdb stores in-frame clones only, minus some. Among over 2,000 clones listed, around 30% were seen once. The sequencing here drew on lung tumor tissue, taken before any cancer treatment. Receptors were obtained from a man aged 40 to 75 with stage III squamous cell lung carcinoma.

This chain joins TRBV10-3 and TRBJ2-7; unclear D gene. Germline V gives CDR1 ENHRY, CDR2 SYGVKD. The V gene lost 0 bases and the J gene lost 2 bases, with 11 bases spanning the gap. The CDR3 runs to 15 residues. The CDR3 bases are TGTGCCATCAGTGAGTCGATAGGCGAAACCTACGAGCAGTACTTC. Its translation is CAISESIGETYEQYF.

This clone is large (0.1 to 1%). The V and J genes are TRBV18 and TRBJ1-2, with D possibly matching TRBD1 (6 bases). This CDR3 has 13 residues. Trimming left V 2 bases short and J 6 bases short, with 10 bases between. Germline V CDR1 and CDR2: KGHSH, LQKENI. CDR3 sequence reads: CASSPKQGHGYTF. Here the CDR3 DNA reads TGTGCCAGCTCACCAAAACAGGGACATGGCTACACCTTC.

The chain combines TRBV10-2 with TRBJ1-3; 10 bases fit TRBD1. The V segment lost 6 bases and the J segment 4 bases; nucleotides outside the gene matches: 9. There are 16 residues in the CDR3. Germline CDR1 and CDR2: WSHSY and SAAADI. The CDR3 is CASRLDRGNGGNTIYF. Written as DNA, the CDR3 is TGCGCCAGCAGGCTGGACAGGGGGAATGGAGGAAACACCATATATTTT.

This clone was detected a few times. This sequence joins TRBV9 and TRBJ2-2; possible D gene TRBD2, 7 bases. The length of the CDR3 is 15 residues. The germline V and J ends were trimmed by 4 bases and 4 bases, with 14 bases remaining between them. The V gene's germline CDR1 is SGDLS and CDR2 YYNGEE. This CDR3 is CASSPRGGPTGELFF. CDR3 coding DNA: TGTGCCAGCAGCCCTAGGGGGGGCCCCACCGGGGAGCTGTTTTTT.

V and J are TRBV19 and TRBJ1-4; TRBD1 aligns across 7 bases. V was clipped by 6 bases and J by 4 bases; unmatched bases: 5. Per the germline V gene, CDR1 is LNHDA and CDR2 is SQIVND (reference sequence). There are 14 residues in the CDR3. The CDR3 DNA follows: TGTGCCAGTAGACAGGGGCAAAGTAATGAAAAACTGTTTTTT. This translates into CASRQGQSNEKLFF.

V is TRBV19 and J is TRBJ2-3, with D tentatively TRBD1 or TRBD2 (6 bases each). This CDR3 contains 15 residues. Germline V gene data show CDR1 as LNHDA and CDR2 as SQIVND (reference sequence). Trimming took 6 bases from V and 2 from J, leaving 15 bases between them. CDR3 loop: CASRTRRGNTDTQYF. Written as DNA, the CDR3 is TGTGCCAGTAGAACAAGGAGGGGGAACACAGATACGCAGTATTTT.

The chain has TRBV19 and TRBJ1-5; no firm D call. The V gene's germline CDR1 is LNHDA and CDR2 SQIVND (reference sequence). The CDR3 contains 16 residues. The V end lost 0 bases, the J end lost 2 bases, and 11 bases lay between the germline ends. CDR3 DNA: TGTGCCAGTAGTATAGAAATAGGAGGTGGCAATCAGCCCCAGCATTTT. Protein product: CASSIEIGGGNQPQHF.

This clone was seen once. V gene TRBV16 combines with J gene TRBJ1-2; D uncertain. Germline lookup yields CDR1 KGHSY and CDR2 FQNENV. Trimming removed 4 bases from V and 7 bases from J, with 13 bases in between. The CDR3 extends over 13 amino acids. The CDR3 protein is CASSLPDAGGYTF. The CDR3 nucleotides are TGTGCCAGCAGCCTACCTGATGCGGGTGGCTACACCTTC.

This clone is judged medium-sized. This chain uses TRBV6-8 with TRBJ2-5; D uncertain. This CDR3 region has 14 residues. Germline V CDR1 and CDR2: MNHGY, SAAAGT. With 6 bases removed from V and 1 base from J, the gap between germline ends came to 12 bases. DNA for the CDR3: TGTGCCAGCAGCACCGGTCCTCCCCAAGAGACCCAGTACTTC. Residues: CASSTGPPQETQYF.

V and J are TRBV19 and TRBJ2-2; D could derive from TRBD1 or TRBD2 (6 bases each). CDR3 size: 14 residues. Trimming took off 9 bases at V and 3 bases at J, with 14 bases between the two ends. CDR1 and CDR2 from the germline V gene are LNHDA and SQIVND (reference sequence). The CDR3 loop reads CASRVGGHTGELFF. DNA of the CDR3: TGTGCCAGCAGAGTAGGGGGGCACACCGGGGAGCTGTTTTTT.

The chain is built from TRBV6-8 and TRBJ1-1, with TRBD1 as a possible D gene (5 bases). Germline CDR1 MNHGY, CDR2 SAAAGT. Trimming cost V 5 bases and J 6 bases, with 13 bases left between them. The length of the CDR3 is 13 residues. The CDR3 loop reads CASSGSRVSEAFF. The DNA of the CDR3 is TGTGCCAGCAGTGGGTCCAGGGTTTCTGAAGCTTTCTTT.

The rearrangement uses TRBV18 and TRBJ1-1; D might be TRBD1 (5 bases). Between the trimmed V and J ends, which lost 1 base and 5 bases, there was a span of 5 bases. The CDR3 sequence is 12 residues long. CDR1 and CDR2 from the germline V gene are KGHSH and LQKENI. The CDR3 sequence is CASSPQGTEAFF. Written as DNA, the CDR3 is TGTGCCAGCTCACCACAGGGGACTGAAGCTTTCTTT.

This rearrangement joins TRBV11-3 to TRBJ2-7, with D uncertain. Trimming pared 6 bases from V and 2 bases from J, leaving 14 bases between. The CDR3 has 14 amino acids. Germline V gene sequence: CDR1 SGHNT, CDR2 YENEEA. This CDR3 is CASRVVGPTYEQYV. The DNA of the CDR3 is TGTGCCAGCAGAGTCGTCGGGCCCACCTACGAGCAGTACGTC.

The chain links TRBV19 to TRBJ1-2, with 8 bases lining up with TRBD1. V lost 5 bases and J lost 5; bases outside the gene matches: 7. The CDR3 consists of 14 residues. From germline, CDR1 is LNHDA and CDR2 SQIVND (reference sequence). The CDR3 nucleotides read TGTGCCAGTAGTGGCAGGGGGCAAGGGTATGGCTACACCTTC. Translating it yields CASSGRGQGYGYTF. The full variable domain, with the rest looked up from reference TRBV19 and TRBJ1-2, is DGGITQSPKYLFRKEGQNVTLSCEQNLNHDAMYWYRQDPGQGLRLIYYSQIVNDFQKGDIAEGYSVSREKKESFPLTVTSAQKNPTAFYLCASSGRGQGYGYTFGSGTRLTVV.

In its sample, this clone ranks as medium-sized. The chain couples TRBV11-3 to TRBJ1-5, with 10 bases aligning to TRBD1. After removal of 5 bases from V and 5 bases from J, the junction contained 9 bases not matched to a gene. The CDR3 extends over 16 amino acids. The germline V gene has CDR1 SGHNT and CDR2 YENEEA. The CDR3 is CASSPRDRGLYQPQHF. CDR3 in DNA: TGTGCCAGCAGCCCCCGGGACAGGGGACTTTATCAGCCCCAGCATTTT.

The chain is built from TRBV5-1 and TRBJ2-6; maybe TRBD1 (6 bases). This CDR3 has 17 amino acids. Germline V lookup: CDR1 SGHRS, CDR2 YFSETQ. Trimming took 2 bases from V and 0 from J, leaving 12 bases between them. The CDR3 reads CASSFGQPRSGANVLTF. CDR3 DNA: TGCGCCAGCAGCTTCGGACAGCCTCGCTCTGGGGCCAACGTCCTGACTTTC.

The V and J genes are TRBV11-3 and TRBJ2-1; 15 bases align to TRBD2. Germline-derived CDR1 and CDR2 are SGHNT and YENEEA. The J segment lost 5 bases and the V segment lost 4 bases, leaving 9 bases of the junction unmatched. This CDR3 spans 18 amino acids. In DNA form, the CDR3 reads TGTGCCAGCAGCTCGTCCGGGACTAGCGGGGGGCAGGACAATGAGCAGTTCTTC. This gives the protein CASSSSGTSGGQDNEQFF. Complete variable domain (other parts from reference TRBV11-3 and TRBJ2-1): EAGVVQSPRYKIIEKKQPVAFWCNPISGHNTLYWYLQNLGQGPELLIRYENEEAVDDSQLPKDRFSAERLKGVDSTLKIQPAELGDSAVYLCASSSSGTSGGQDNEQFFGPGTRLTVL.

This clone was observed a handful of times. The chain is built from TRBV6-8 and TRBJ2-2, with TRBD1 as a possible D gene (5 bases). Germline loops: CDR1 MNHGY, CDR2 SAAAGT. V lost 3 bases to trimming and J lost 5 bases, with 7 bases between them. The CDR3 contains 13 residues. CDR3 sequence reads: CASSYYRTGELFF. Written as DNA, the CDR3 is TGTGCCAGCAGTTATTACAGGACCGGGGAGCTGTTTTTT.

This clone turned up a few times. The gene calls are TRBV18 and TRBJ2-6; D not certain. The CDR3 contains 16 residues. Germline values: CDR1 KGHSH, CDR2 LQKENI. Trimming took 3 bases from V and 0 from J, leaving 9 bases between them. CDR3 DNA: TGTGCCAGCTCACCCTACACGACCTCTGGGGCCAACGTCCTGACTTTC. Translated: CASSPYTTSGANVLTF.

V gene TRBV9 combines with J gene TRBJ1-2; D is undetermined. This CDR3 is 12 amino acids long. Germline lookup yields CDR1 SGDLS and CDR2 YYNGEE. V was pared by 4 bases and J by 8 bases, with 12 bases between. The CDR3 coding sequence is TGTGCCAGCAGCCCCGGAACAGAGGGCTACACCTTC. Its translation: CASSPGTEGYTF.

The V and J genes are TRBV14 and TRBJ2-1; unclear D gene. V was pared by 4 bases and J by 0 bases, with 13 bases between. Germline loops: CDR1 SGHDN, CDR2 FVKESK. This CDR3 has 16 amino acids. The CDR3 DNA is TGTGCCAGCAGCCTTCCTGTATCCAGCTCCTACAATGAGCAGTTCTTC. It codes for CASSLPVSSSYNEQFF.

The chain has TRBV9 and TRBJ2-7; D may be TRBD2 (7 bases). Trimming pared 7 bases from V and 7 bases from J, leaving 18 bases between. The germline V gene encodes CDR1 SGDLS and CDR2 YYNGEE. The CDR3 loop spans 13 amino acids. CDR3 in DNA: TGTGCCAGCTCCCTCGGGGGGCCCCAGGAGCAGTACGTC. Residues: CASSLGGPQEQYV.

V usage is TRBV6-1 and J usage is TRBJ1-2; tentatively, D is TRBD1 (5 bases). V dropped 1 base and J dropped 6 bases, with 6 bases sitting between them. Germline loops: CDR1 MNHNS, CDR2 SASEGT. This CDR3 is 12 amino acids long. The CDR3 bases are TGTGCCAGCAGTGAAGGGGGGGATGGCTACACCTTC. This gives the protein CASSEGGDGYTF.

This clone occurred a few times. The gene calls are TRBV11-3 and TRBJ1-1; no definite D call. The CDR3 totals 14 residues. Germline V CDR1 and CDR2: SGHNT, YENEEA. Trimming stripped 6 bases from V and 2 bases from J, with 13 bases between. The CDR3 sequence: CASRRTAQNTEAFF. The CDR3 DNA is TGTGCCAGCAGGAGGACGGCACAAAACACTGAAGCTTTCTTT.

The V and J genes are TRBV19 and TRBJ2-3; D ambiguous. This CDR3 has 15 amino acids. With 2 bases removed from V and 3 bases from J, the gap between germline ends came to 12 bases. Germline loops: CDR1 LNHDA, CDR2 SQIVND (reference sequence). The CDR3 DNA reads as TGTGCCAGTAGTATATCCTCGGGTTTAACAGATACGCAGTATTTT. Protein sequence: CASSISSGLTDTQYF.